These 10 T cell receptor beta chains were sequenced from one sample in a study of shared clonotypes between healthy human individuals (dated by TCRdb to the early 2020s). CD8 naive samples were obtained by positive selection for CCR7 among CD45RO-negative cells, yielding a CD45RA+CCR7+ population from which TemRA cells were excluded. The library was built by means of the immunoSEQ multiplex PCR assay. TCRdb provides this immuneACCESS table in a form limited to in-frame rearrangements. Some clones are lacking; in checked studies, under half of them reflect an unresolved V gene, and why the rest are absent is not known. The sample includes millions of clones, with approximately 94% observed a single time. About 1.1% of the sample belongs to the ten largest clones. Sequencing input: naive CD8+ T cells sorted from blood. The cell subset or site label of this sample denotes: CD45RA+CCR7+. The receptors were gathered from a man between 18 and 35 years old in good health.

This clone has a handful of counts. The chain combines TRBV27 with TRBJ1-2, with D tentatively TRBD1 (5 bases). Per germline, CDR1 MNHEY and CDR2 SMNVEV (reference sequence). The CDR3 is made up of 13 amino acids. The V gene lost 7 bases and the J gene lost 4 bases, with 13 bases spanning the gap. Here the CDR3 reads CASKGNGPYGYTF. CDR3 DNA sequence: TGTGCCAGCAAGGGGAACGGACCCTATGGCTACACCTTC.

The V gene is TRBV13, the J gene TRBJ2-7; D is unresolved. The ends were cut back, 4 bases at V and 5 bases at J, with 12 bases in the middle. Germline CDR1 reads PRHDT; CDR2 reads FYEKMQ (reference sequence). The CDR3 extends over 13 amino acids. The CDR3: CASSSRITNEQYF. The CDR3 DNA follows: TGTGCCAGCAGCTCCCGAATCACAAACGAGCAGTACTTC.

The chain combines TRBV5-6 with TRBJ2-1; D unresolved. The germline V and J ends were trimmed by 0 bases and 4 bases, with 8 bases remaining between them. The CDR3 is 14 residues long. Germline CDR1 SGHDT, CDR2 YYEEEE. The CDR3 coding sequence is TGTGCCAGCAGCTTGGGCGTTGTTTACAATGAGCAGTTCTTC. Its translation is CASSLGVVYNEQFF.

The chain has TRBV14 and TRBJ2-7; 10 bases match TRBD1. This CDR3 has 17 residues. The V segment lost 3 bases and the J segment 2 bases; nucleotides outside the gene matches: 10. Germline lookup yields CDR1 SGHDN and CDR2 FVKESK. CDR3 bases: TGTGCCAGCAGCCACATATCAGGACAGGGGGACCCCTACGAGCAGTACTTC. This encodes CASSHISGQGDPYEQYF.

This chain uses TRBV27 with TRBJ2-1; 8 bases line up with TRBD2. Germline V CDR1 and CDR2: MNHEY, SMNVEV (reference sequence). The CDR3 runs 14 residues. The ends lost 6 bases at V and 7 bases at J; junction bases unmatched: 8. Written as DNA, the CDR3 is TGTGCCAGCAGCGGAGCGGGAGTCATTAATGAGCAGTTCTTC. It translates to CASSGAGVINEQFF.

The CDR3 nucleotides are TGTGCCAGCAGTTGGGAAAGGTCCCCGGACACTGAAGCTTTCTTT. Encoded protein: CASSWERSPDTEAFF. This sequence joins TRBV21-1 and TRBJ1-1. TRBV21-1 is listed as a pseudogene. The CDR3 is 15 amino acids.

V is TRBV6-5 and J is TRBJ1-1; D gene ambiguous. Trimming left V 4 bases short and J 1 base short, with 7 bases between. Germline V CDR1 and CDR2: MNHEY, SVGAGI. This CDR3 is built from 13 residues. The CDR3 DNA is TGTGCCAGCAGTTTTCAAGGGAACACTGAAGCTTTCTTT. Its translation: CASSFQGNTEAFF.

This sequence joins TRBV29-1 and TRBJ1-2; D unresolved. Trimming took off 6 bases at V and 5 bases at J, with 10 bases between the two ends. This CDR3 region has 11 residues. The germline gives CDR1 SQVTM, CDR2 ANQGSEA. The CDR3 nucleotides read TGCAGCGTGATTGGGAGTTATGGCTACACCTTC. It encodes CSVIGSYGYTF.

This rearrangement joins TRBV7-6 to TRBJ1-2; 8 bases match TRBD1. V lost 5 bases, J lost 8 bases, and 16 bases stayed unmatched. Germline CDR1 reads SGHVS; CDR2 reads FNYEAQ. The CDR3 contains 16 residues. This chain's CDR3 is CASSIRTGSSLSGYTF. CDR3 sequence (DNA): TGTGCCAGCAGCATCCGGACAGGGTCGAGTTTAAGCGGCTACACCTTC.

CDR3 nucleotide sequence: TGTGCCAGCAGCACACGGACAGGGACGGGGGAAAAACTGTTTTTT. It translates to CASSTRTGTGEKLFF. The J gene is TRBJ1-4, the V gene TRBV7-9; 8 bases align to TRBD1. Germline loops: CDR1 SEHNR, CDR2 FQNEAQ (reference sequence). The V gene end was trimmed by 5 bases and the J gene end by 8 bases; junction bases not matched to a gene: 10. This CDR3 is built from 15 residues.